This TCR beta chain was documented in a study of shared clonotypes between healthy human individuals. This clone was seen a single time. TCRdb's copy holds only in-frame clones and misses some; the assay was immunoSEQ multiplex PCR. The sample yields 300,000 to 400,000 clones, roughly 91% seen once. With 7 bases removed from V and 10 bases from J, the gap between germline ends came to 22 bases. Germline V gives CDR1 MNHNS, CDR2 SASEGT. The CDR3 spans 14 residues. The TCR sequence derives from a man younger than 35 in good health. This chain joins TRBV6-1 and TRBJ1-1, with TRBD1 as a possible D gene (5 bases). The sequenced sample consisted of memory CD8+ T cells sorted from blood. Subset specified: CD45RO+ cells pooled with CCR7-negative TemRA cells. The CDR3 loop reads CASTETDLTGIAFF. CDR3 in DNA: TGTGCCAGCACCGAGACAGACTTAACCGGGATAGCTTTCTTT.